This TCR beta chain was found in a study of shared clonotypes between healthy human individuals. The count of this clone is one. Method: immunoSEQ multiplex PCR; TCRdb's copy keeps in-frame clones and lacks some. In the table there are about 1 million clones, more than 60% of which are singletons. This CDR3 is 12 amino acids long. CDR1 and CDR2 from the germline V gene are SGHRS and YFSETQ. The specimen was memory CD4+ T cells sorted from blood. Described subset: CD45RA-negative fraction. This sequence joins TRBV5-1 and TRBJ2-2; D call uncertain. The TCR sequence derives from a man aged 18 to 29 in good health. CDR3 sequence reads: CASQRILGELFF. The CDR3 DNA reads TGCGCTTCCCAAAGGATCCTCGGGGAGCTGTTTTTT.